Below, one T cell receptor beta chain is given with its context. The antigen remains unidentified. These data originate in a study of PD-L1 blockade in urothelial cancer. Study-level information: The median number of T cells present in blood samples was 140,000 to 150,000.

Clones were sequenced by immunoSEQ multiplex PCR, and TCRdb holds only the in-frame ones, with some missing. The table records some 66,000 clones, approximately 84% of them present only once. Time point given: pretreatment peripheral blood. The cohort comprised individuals with locally advanced or metastatic urothelial carcinoma. The study's findings and limits: Survival was better when pretreatment blood TCR clonality fell below the median. Those with durable benefit had larger increases in tumor-associated blood clones at 3 weeks.

This CDR3 spans 17 amino acids. V dropped 2 bases and J dropped 7; count of bases not matched to a gene: 9. Germline assignment: CDR1 SGHKS and CDR2 YYEKEE (reference sequence). V usage is TRBV5-5 and J usage is TRBJ2-7; 16 bases are shared with TRBD2. The TCR originated in a man aged 55 to 69 with urothelial cancer. Sample: PBMCs, taken around atezolizumab (anti-PD-L1) treatment. Here the CDR3 DNA reads TGTGCCAGCAGCTTAACCGGGACTAGCGGGGGGGCGAGAGAGCAGTACTTC. This gives the protein CASSLTGTSGGAREQYF.